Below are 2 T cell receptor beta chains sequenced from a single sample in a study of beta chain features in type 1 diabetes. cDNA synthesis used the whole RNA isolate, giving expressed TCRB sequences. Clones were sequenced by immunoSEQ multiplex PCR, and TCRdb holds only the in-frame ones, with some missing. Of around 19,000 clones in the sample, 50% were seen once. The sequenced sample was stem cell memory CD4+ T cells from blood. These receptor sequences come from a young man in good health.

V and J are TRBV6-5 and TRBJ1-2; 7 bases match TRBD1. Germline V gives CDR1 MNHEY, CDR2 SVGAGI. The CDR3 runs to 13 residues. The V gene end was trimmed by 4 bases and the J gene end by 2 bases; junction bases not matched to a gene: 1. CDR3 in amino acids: CASSWGQNYGYTF. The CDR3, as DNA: TGTGCCAGCAGTTGGGGACAGAACTATGGCTACACCTTC.

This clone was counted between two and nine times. The CDR3 protein is CASSSLREPAWGYTF. The CDR3 coding sequence is TGTGCCAGCAGCTCCCTGCGTGAACCAGCGTGGGGCTACACCTTC. This chain links TRBV11-2 with TRBJ1-2; no firm D call. Germline CDR1 is SGHAT and CDR2 is FQNNGV. There are 15 residues in the CDR3. The V and J ends lost 4 bases and 8 bases respectively, with 20 bases between them.